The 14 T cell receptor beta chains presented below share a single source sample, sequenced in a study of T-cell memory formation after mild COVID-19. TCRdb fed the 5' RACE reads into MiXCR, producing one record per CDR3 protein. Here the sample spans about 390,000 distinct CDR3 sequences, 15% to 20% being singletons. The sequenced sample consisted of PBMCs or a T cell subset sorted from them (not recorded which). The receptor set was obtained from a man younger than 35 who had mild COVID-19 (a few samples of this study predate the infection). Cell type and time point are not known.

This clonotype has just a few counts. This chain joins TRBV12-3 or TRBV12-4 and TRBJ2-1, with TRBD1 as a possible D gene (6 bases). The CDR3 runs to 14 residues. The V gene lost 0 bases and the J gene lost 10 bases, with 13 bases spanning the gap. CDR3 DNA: TGTGCCAGCAGTTTAGCCATAGGGGGATGGGAGCAGTTCTTC. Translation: CASSLAIGGWEQFF.

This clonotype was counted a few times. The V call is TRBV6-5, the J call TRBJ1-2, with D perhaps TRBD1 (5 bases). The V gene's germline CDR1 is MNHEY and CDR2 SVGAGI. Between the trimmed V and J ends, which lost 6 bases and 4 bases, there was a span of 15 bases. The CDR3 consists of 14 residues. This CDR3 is CASSSDMGGYGYTF. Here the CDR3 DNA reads TGTGCCAGCAGCTCCGACATGGGGGGCTATGGCTACACCTTC.

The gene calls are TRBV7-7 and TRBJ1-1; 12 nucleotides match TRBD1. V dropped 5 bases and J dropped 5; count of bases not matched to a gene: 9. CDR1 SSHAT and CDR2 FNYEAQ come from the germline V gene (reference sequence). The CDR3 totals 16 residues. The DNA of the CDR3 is TGTGCCAGCAGCGGATGGGACAGGGGGCGAGGAACTGAAGCTTTCTTT. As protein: CASSGWDRGRGTEAFF.

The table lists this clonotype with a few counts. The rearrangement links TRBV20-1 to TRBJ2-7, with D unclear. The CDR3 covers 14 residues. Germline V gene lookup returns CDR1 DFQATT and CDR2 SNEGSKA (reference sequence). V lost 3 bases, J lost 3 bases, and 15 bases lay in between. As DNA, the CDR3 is TGCAGTGCTAGGTCCGAAACCAGCTACTACGAGCAGTACGTC. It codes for CSARSETSYYEQYV.

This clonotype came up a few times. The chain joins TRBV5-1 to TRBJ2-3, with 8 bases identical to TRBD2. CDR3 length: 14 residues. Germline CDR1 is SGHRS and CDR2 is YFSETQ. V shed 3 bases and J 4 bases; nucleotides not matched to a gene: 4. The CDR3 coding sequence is TGCGCCAGCAGCTCCGGGGGGGCCTCAGATACGCAGTATTTT. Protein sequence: CASSSGGASDTQYF.

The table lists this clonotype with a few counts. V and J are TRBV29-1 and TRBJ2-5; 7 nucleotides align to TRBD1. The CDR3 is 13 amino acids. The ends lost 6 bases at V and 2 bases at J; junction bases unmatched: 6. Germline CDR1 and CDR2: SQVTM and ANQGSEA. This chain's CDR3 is CSVGQILQETQYF. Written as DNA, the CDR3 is TGCAGCGTGGGACAGATTTTGCAAGAGACCCAGTACTTC.

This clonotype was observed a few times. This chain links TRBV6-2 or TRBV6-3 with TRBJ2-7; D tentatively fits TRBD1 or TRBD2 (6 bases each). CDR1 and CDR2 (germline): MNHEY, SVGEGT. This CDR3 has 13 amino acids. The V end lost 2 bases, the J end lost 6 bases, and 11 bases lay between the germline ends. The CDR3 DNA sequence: TGTGCCAGCAGTTACGGAGGGGGTGCCGAGCAGTACGTC. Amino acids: CASSYGGGAEQYV.

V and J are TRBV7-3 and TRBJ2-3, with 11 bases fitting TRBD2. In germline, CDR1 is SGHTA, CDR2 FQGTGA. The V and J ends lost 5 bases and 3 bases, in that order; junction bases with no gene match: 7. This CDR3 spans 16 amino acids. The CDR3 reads CASSRHASGRTDTQYF. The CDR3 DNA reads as TGTGCCAGCAGCCGCCATGCTAGCGGGAGGACAGATACGCAGTATTTT.

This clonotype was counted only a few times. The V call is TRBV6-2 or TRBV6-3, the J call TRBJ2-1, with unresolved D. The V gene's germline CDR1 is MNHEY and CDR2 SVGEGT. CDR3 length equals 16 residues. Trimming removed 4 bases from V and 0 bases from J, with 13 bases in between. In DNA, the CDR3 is TGTGCCAGCAGTTCCCAGAAAATAAGCTCCTACAATGAGCAGTTCTTC. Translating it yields CASSSQKISSYNEQFF.

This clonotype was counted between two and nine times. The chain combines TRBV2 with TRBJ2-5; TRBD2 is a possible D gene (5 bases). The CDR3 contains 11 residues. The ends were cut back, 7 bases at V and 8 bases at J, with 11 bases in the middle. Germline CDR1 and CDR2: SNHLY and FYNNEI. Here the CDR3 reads CASTGGLTQYF. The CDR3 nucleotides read TGTGCCAGCACCGGAGGTCTAACCCAGTACTTC.

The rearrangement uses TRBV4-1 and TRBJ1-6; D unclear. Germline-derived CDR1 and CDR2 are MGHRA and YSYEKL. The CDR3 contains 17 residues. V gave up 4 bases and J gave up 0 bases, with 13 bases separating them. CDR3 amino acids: CASSRTPSSSYNSPLHF. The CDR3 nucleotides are TGCGCCAGCAGCCGGACGCCGTCAAGCTCCTATAATTCACCCCTCCACTTT.

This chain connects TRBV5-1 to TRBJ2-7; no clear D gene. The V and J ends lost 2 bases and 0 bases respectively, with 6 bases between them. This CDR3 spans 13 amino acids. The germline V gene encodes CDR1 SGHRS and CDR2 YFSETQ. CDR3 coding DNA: TGCGCCAGCAGCTTAGAGAACTCCTACGAGCAGTACTTC. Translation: CASSLENSYEQYF. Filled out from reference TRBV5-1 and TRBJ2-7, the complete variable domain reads KAGVTQTPRYLIKTRGQQVTLSCSPISGHRSVSWYQQTPGQGLQFLFEYFSETQRNKGNFPGRFSGRQFSNSRSEMNVSTLELGDSALYLCASSLENSYEQYFGPGTRLTVT.

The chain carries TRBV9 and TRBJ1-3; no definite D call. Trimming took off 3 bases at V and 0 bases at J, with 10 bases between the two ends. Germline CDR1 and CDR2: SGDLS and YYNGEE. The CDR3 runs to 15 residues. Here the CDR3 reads CASSEGQSSGNTIYF. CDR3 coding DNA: TGTGCCAGCAGCGAAGGTCAGAGCTCTGGAAACACCATATATTTT.

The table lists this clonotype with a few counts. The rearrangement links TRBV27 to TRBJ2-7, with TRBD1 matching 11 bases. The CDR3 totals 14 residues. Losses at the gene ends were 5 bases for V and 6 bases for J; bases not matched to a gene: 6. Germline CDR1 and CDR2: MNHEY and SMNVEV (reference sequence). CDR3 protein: CASSQRTGGSEQYF. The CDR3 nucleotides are TGTGCCAGCAGTCAACGGACAGGGGGCAGCGAGCAGTACTTC.